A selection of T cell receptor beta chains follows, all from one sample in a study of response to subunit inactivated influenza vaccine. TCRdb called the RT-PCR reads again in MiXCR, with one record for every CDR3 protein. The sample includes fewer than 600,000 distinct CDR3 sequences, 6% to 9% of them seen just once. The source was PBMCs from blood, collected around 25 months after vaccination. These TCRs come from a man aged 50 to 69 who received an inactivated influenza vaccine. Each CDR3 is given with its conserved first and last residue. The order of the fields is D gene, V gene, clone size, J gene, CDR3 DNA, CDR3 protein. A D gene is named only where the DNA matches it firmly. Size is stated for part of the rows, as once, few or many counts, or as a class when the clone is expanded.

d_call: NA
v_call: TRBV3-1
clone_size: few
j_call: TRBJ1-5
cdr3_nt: TGTGCCAGCAGCCAACTAGTGGGTAGCAATCAGCCCCAGCATTTT
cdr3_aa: CASSQLVGSNQPQHF

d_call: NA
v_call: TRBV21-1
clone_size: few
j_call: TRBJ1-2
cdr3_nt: TGTGCCAGCAGTTCTACCGGGACAGCTCTCTATGGCTACACCTTC
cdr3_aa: CASSSTGTALYGYTF

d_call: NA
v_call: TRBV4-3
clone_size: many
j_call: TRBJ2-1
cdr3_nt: TGCGCCAGCAGCCAAGAGGTCAATTGGGGTGAGCAGTTCTTC
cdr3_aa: CASSQEVNWGEQFF

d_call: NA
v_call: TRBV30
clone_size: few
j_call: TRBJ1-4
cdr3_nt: TGTGCCTTACGCGTCGGTGGCTGGGGAACTAATGAAAAACTGTTTTTT
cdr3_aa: CALRVGGWGTNEKLFF

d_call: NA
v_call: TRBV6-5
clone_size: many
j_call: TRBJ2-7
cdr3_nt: TGTGCTAGCATAAAGGGGCGCGAGCAGTACTTC
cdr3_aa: CASIKGREQYF

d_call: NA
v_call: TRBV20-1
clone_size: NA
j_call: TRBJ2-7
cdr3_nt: TGCAGTGCTAGACGGCAGCCCTCCTACGAGCAGTACTTC
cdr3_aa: CSARRQPSYEQYF

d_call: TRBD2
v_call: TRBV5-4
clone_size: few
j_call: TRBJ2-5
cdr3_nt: TGTGCCAGCAGCCCCAAGACTAGCGGGGGGGCATCCGAGACCCAGTACTTC
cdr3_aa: CASSPKTSGGASETQYF

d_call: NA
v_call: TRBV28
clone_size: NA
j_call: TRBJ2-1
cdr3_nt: TGTGCCAGCAGTCAGGCAATTCGGTACAATGAGCAGTTCTTC
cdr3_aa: CASSQAIRYNEQFF

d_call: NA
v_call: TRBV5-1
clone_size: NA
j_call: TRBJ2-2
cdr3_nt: TGCGCCAGCAGCTTCAGCCATAAGGCCGGGGAGCTGTTTTTT
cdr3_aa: CASSFSHKAGELFF

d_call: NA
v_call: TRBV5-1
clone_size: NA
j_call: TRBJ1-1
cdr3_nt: TGCGCCAGCAGCGGGACACCCATGAACACTGAAGCTTTCTTT
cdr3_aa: CASSGTPMNTEAFF

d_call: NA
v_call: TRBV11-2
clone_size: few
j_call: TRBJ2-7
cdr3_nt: TGTGCCAGCAGCCCCGCAGGGGCCCGGTCCTACGAGCAGTACTTC
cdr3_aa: CASSPAGARSYEQYF

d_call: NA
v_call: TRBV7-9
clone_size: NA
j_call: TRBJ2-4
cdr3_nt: TGTGCCAGCAGCCAGGACGGGCGAGTAGGCATTCAGTACTTC
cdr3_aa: CASSQDGRVGIQYF

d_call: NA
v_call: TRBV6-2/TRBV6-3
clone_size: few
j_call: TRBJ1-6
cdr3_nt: TGTGCCAGCAGCAGGGACACTTCTTCACCCCTCCACTTT
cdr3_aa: CASSRDTSSPLHF

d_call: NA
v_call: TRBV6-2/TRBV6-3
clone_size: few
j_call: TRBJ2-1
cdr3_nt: TGTGCCAGCAGTGAGAGGGGACGCGCGATCGATGAGCAGTTCTTC
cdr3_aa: CASSERGRAIDEQFF

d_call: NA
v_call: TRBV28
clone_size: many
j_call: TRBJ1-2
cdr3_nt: TGTGCCAGCAGCCCGGATGGGCGGGGTAACTATGGCTACACCTTC
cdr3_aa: CASSPDGRGNYGYTF

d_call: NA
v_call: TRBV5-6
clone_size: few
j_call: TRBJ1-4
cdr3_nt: TGTGCCAGCAGCTTGAAGGGTCCAACTAATGAAAAACTGTTTTTT
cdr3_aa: CASSLKGPTNEKLFF

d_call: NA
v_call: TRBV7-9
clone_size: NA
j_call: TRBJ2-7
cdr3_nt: TGTGCCAGCAGCTCCCGACCGGGGCCCTACGAGCAGTACTTC
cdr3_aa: CASSSRPGPYEQYF

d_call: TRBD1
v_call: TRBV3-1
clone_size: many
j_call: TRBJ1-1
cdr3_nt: TGTGCCAGCACCCTAACAGGGGCGGGGACTGAAGCTTTCTTT
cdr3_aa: CASTLTGAGTEAFF

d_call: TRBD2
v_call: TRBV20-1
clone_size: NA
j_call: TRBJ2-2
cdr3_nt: TGCAGTGCTAGAGATCTCGGGACTAGGACCGGGGAGCTGTTTTTT
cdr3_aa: CSARDLGTRTGELFF

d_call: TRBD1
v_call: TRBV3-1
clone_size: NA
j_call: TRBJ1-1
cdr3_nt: TGTGCCAGCAGCCCCGGCCCGTGGGAGGACAGGGAGGATGAAGCTTTCTTT
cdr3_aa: CASSPGPWEDREDEAFF

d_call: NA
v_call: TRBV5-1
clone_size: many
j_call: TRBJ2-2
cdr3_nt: TGCGCCAGCAGCTTAAGGCCGAACACCGGGGAGCTGTTTTTT
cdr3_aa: CASSLRPNTGELFF

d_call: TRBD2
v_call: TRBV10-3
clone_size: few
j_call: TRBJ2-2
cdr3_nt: TGTGCCATCAGTGAGGGCGGGGGGGCCTTACGGGAGCTGTTTTTT
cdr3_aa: CAISEGGGALRELFF

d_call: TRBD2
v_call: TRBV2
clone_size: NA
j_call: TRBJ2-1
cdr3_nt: TGTGCCAGCACCCCGAGGGGGACTAGCGGTGAGCAGTTCTTC
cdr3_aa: CASTPRGTSGEQFF

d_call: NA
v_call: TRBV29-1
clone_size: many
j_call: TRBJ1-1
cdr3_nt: TGCAGCGTTCAAAAACAAGCGTCTGAAGCTTTCTTT
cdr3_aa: CSVQKQASEAFF

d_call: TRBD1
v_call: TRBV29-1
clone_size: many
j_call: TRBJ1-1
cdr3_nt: TGCAGCGTAGACAGGGGGGGTGGAACTTTCTTT
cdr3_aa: CSVDRGGGTFF

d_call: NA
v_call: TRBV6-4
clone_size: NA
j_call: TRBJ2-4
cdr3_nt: TGTGCCAGCAGTGACCCGGGACACTGGTGTATTCAGTACTTC
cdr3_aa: CASSDPGHWCIQYF

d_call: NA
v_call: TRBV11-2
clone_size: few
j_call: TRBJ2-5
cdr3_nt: TGTGCCAGCAGCTTATCAGATCGGCTAATGAGGGGAGAGACCCAGTACTTC
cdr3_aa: CASSLSDRLMRGETQYF

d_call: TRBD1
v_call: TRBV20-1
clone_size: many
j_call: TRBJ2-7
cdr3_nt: TGCAGTGCTAGAGATGCCCGGGACAGCTACGAGCAGTACTTC
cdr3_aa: CSARDARDSYEQYF

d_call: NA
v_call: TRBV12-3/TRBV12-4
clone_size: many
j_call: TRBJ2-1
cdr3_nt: TGTGCCAGCAGTTTAGCGTTGGGGTATGAGCAGTTCTTC
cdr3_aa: CASSLALGYEQFF

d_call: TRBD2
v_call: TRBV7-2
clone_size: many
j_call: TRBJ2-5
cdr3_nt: TGTGCCAGCAGCTTGGTAGCGGGGACGCGGGAGACCCAGTACTTC
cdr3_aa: CASSLVAGTRETQYF

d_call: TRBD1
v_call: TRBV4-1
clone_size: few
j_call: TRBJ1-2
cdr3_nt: TGCGCCAGCAGCGAAGACAGGACAGTAGCAGGGGGTGGCTACACCTTC
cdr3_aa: CASSEDRTVAGGGYTF

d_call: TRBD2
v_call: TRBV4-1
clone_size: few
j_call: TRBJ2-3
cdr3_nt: TGCGCCAGCAGCCTGACCGGGACTAGCATCACAGATACGCAGTATTTT
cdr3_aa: CASSLTGTSITDTQYF

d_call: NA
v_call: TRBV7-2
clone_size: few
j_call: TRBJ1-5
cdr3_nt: TGTGCCAGCAGCTTAGAGGGGGACCGGAATCAGCCCCAGCATTTT
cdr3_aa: CASSLEGDRNQPQHF

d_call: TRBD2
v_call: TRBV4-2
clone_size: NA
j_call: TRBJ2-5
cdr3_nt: TGTGCCAGCAGCCAAGTTGTTCGTGCGGGGGGGCAGGAGACCCAGTACTTC
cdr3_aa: CASSQVVRAGGQETQYF

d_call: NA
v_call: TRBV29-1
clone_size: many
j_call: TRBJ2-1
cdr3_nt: TGCAGCGTTGACCTGAACCTGAAGACTAGTGGTGAGCAGTTCTTC
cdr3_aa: CSVDLNLKTSGEQFF

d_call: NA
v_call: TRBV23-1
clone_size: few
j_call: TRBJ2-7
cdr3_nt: TGCGCCAGCAGTCAATGTAGGGGCACCTCCTACGAGCAGTACTTC
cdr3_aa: CASSQCRGTSYEQYF

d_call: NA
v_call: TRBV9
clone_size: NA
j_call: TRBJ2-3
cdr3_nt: TGTGCCAGCAGCCCTCGGACAGCGCATAGCACAGATACGCAGTATTTT
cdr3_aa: CASSPRTAHSTDTQYF